The rows below give T cell receptor beta chains drawn from one sample of a study of T cells in localized non-small cell lung cancer. Clones were read by immunoSEQ multiplex PCR, and TCRdb kept only the in-frame ones, dropping some. Of 20,000 to 30,000 clones in the sample, over 75% were seen once. The specimen was peripheral blood, collected before any cancer treatment. These receptor sequences come from a man aged 35 to 69 with stage III squamous cell lung carcinoma. Both conserved end residues are part of each CDR3. A D gene is named only where the DNA matches it firmly. Expanded clones get a size class; other rows say once, few or many, or leave the size out.

v_call	d_call	clone_size	j_call	cdr3_nt	cdr3_aa
TRBV19	.	.	TRBJ2-1	TGTGCCAGTAGTATATGGCGCGCAGGAGCCAATGAGCAGTTCTTC	CASSIWRAGANEQFF
TRBV28	.	.	TRBJ2-7	TGTGCCAGCAGTTTCCCCTCCGGACAATCCTACGAGCAGTACTTC	CASSFPSGQSYEQYF
TRBV7-6	.	.	TRBJ1-1	TGTGCCAGCAGCTTGGGGGCAATTGGTGGGCGGAGGAACACTGAAGCTTTCTTT	CASSLGAIGGRRNTEAFF
TRBV28	.	few	TRBJ2-2	TGTGCCAGTGGTGGTGGGACCGGGGAGCTGTTTTTT	CASGGGTGELFF
TRBV7-3	TRBD1	.	TRBJ2-2	TGTGCCAGCAGCCCGGGACAGGGGATCTCCGGGGAGCTGTTTTTT	CASSPGQGISGELFF
TRBV19	TRBD2	.	TRBJ2-3	TGTGCCAGTAGTATGCGGCCGGGCGGGGGACCGACAGATACGCAGTATTTT	CASSMRPGGGPTDTQYF
TRBV12-5	.	.	TRBJ1-5	TGTGCTAGTGGCCTTGAGGAGCCCCAGCATTTT	CASGLEEPQHF
TRBV28	TRBD1	.	TRBJ2-2	TGTGCCAGCAGTTTTCCGGGACAGGGGGCAGGAGGGGAGCTGTTTTTT	CASSFPGQGAGGELFF
TRBV2	.	.	TRBJ2-3	TGTGCCAGCAGGGCAGGGAAGAGGGATCGAAGCACAGATACGCAGTATTTT	CASRAGKRDRSTDTQYF
TRBV30	.	.	TRBJ2-3	TGTGCCTGGACAGGGGCCCTCACAGATACGCAGTATTTT	CAWTGALTDTQYF
TRBV21-1	.	.	TRBJ2-1	TGTGCCAGCAGCAGAGGGACAGGGGCGAACAATGAGCAGTTCTTC	CASSRGTGANNEQFF
TRBV30	.	.	TRBJ1-1	TGTGCCTGGGGGGACGGATTTTCTGAAGCTTTCTTT	CAWGDGFSEAFF
TRBV6-1	.	.	TRBJ1-5	TGTGCCAGCAGAACAGGGATTTATAGCAATCAGCCCCAGCATTTT	CASRTGIYSNQPQHF
TRBV5-5	TRBD1	.	TRBJ2-5	TGTGCCAGCAGCGGGGGTACAGGGGGCCAAGAGACCCAGTACTTC	CASSGGTGGQETQYF
TRBV27	.	few	TRBJ2-1	TGTGCCAGCAGCCCCCTCAACGGATTCTACAATGAGCAGTTCTTC	CASSPLNGFYNEQFF
TRBV7-7	TRBD1	.	TRBJ2-6	TGTGCTAGCAGCCCCTCGTTGACAGGGATTCGAAGTGGGGCCAACGTCCTGACTTTC	CASSPSLTGIRSGANVLTF
TRBV2	.	.	TRBJ2-1	TGTGCCAGCAGCGTCTACAATGAGCAGTTCTTC	CASSVYNEQFF
TRBV30	.	.	TRBJ2-5	TGTGCCTGGAGTGCCCCTACCCTTGATAGTTCGAAGACCCAGTACTTC	CAWSAPTLDSSKTQYF
TRBV5-6	.	.	TRBJ1-3	TGTGCCAGCAGACAAATTGGGGGCCTCTCTGGAAACACCATATATTTT	CASRQIGGLSGNTIYF
TRBV6-4	TRBD1	.	TRBJ1-6	TGTGCCAGCAGTGCCAGGGGGCATTCACCCCTCCACTTT	CASSARGHSPLHF
TRBV5-4	.	.	TRBJ1-3	TGTGCCAGCACCACGGTGGGGGGAGCTGGAAACACCATATATTTT	CASTTVGGAGNTIYF
TRBV7-9	.	.	TRBJ2-5	TGTGCCAGCAGCTTAGGAGGGGCGGGTGAGACCCAGTACTTC	CASSLGGAGETQYF
TRBV29-1	TRBD1	few	TRBJ1-4	TGCAGCGTTGAAGAATCCGGGACAGATCGAGAAAAACTGTTTTTT	CSVEESGTDREKLFF
TRBV29-1	.	.	TRBJ1-1	TGCAGCGGGAGGAGACAGGTGAACACTGAAGCTTTCTTT	CSGRRQVNTEAFF
TRBV9	.	.	TRBJ2-7	TGTGCCAGCAGCTTTAGCGCCTACTCCTACGAGCAGTACTTC	CASSFSAYSYEQYF
TRBV27	.	.	TRBJ2-1	TGTGCCAGCAGTTTAATTGGGAATGAGCAGTTCTTC	CASSLIGNEQFF
TRBV7-9	.	once	TRBJ2-2	TGTGCCAGCAGCCCCGGATCCAGCGTGAACACCGGGGAGCTGTTTTTT	CASSPGSSVNTGELFF
TRBV15	.	.	TRBJ1-2	TGTGCCACCAGGACTTACGGGGGTCATGGCTACACCTTC	CATRTYGGHGYTF
TRBV18	.	.	TRBJ1-1	TGTGCCAGCTCACTTTCCTCAGGGCGGGCCGCTGAAGCTTTCTTT	CASSLSSGRAAEAFF
TRBV19	.	.	TRBJ1-5	TGTGCCAGTAGAGAGCCAGGAAATCAGCCCCAGCATTTT	CASREPGNQPQHF
TRBV2	TRBD1	once	TRBJ1-1	TGTGCCACACAACGACAGGGTCGGAACACTGAAGCTTTCTTT	CATQRQGRNTEAFF
TRBV7-9	TRBD1	.	TRBJ2-1	TGTGCCAGCAGTCGACAGGGTGGTGAGCAGTTCTTC	CASSRQGGEQFF
TRBV27	TRBD2	.	TRBJ2-1	TGTGCCAGCAGCGGGGGCGTGGGGCTAGCGGGGACCCACAATGAGCAGTTCTTC	CASSGGVGLAGTHNEQFF
TRBV2	.	.	TRBJ2-5	TGTGCCAGCAAAGCGGACATGGGGAGAGGGATGACCCAGTACTTC	CASKADMGRGMTQYF
TRBV5-1	TRBD1	.	TRBJ1-1	TGCGCCAGCAGCCCCACAGGGGGCAGAACTGAAGCTTTCTTT	CASSPTGGRTEAFF
TRBV7-8	.	.	TRBJ2-1	TGTGCCAGCAGCTCTGACCGCGGCCGCTCCTACAATGAGCAGTTCTTC	CASSSDRGRSYNEQFF
TRBV28	TRBD2	.	TRBJ2-2	TGTGCCAGCAGTTTAATCCCGACTAGCTTAGGGAACACCGGGGAGCTGTTTTTT	CASSLIPTSLGNTGELFF
TRBV7-8	.	.	TRBJ2-1	TGTGCCAGCTCCAAGGGGCCTGAGCAGTTCTTC	CASSKGPEQFF
TRBV11-2	.	.	TRBJ1-4	TGTGCCAGCAGCTTAGCCAAGGGGCAAGAGGAAAAACTGTTTTTT	CASSLAKGQEEKLFF
TRBV28	.	.	TRBJ1-5	TGTGCCAGCAGTTTGCCCAGGGGACTCCAGCCCCAGCATTTT	CASSLPRGLQPQHF
TRBV7-6	.	.	TRBJ1-2	TGTGCCAGCAGCAGGGGTACTGAATCTCGAAAGAATGGCTACACCTTC	CASSRGTESRKNGYTF
TRBV30	.	.	TRBJ2-2	TGTGCCTGGAGTGTAGGGCGACGAAGCGGGGAGCTGTTTTTT	CAWSVGRRSGELFF
TRBV13	.	.	TRBJ1-2	TGTGCCAGCAGCTTCCCTAACTATGGCTACACCTTC	CASSFPNYGYTF
TRBV18	TRBD1	.	TRBJ1-5	TGTGCCAGCTCAGACTCAGGGGGACAGTTTCAGCCCCAGCATTTT	CASSDSGGQFQPQHF
TRBV5-4	.	.	TRBJ1-1	TGTGCCAACAGCTTGGTGGAGGGGACTGAAGCTTTCTTT	CANSLVEGTEAFF
TRBV28	.	.	TRBJ2-7	TGTGCCAGCAGTTTTCAACTGGGGACCTACGAGCAGTACTTC	CASSFQLGTYEQYF
TRBV7-2	TRBD1	.	TRBJ2-2	TGTGCCAGCAGCTCGACAGGGGTGCTAGGCGGGGAGCTGTTTTTT	CASSSTGVLGGELFF
TRBV11-2	.	.	TRBJ1-2	TGTGCCAGCAGCCCGGGCAACTGTTCAAGTGTTTTC	CASSPGNCSSVF
TRBV4-3	.	.	TRBJ2-6	TGCGCCAGCAGCACAGGTGTAGGACGTCACAAAGGCGGGCCAACTCTGACTTTC	CASSTGVGRHKGGPTLTF
TRBV4-1	TRBD1	.	TRBJ1-1	TGCGCCAGCAGCCAAGATGCCCCCAGGGGGATGAACACTGAAGCTTTCTTT	CASSQDAPRGMNTEAFF
TRBV7-9	TRBD2	once	TRBJ2-1	TGTGCCAGCAGCTTAAAGGTACGAGCGGGAGAAGGGAATGAGCAGTTCTTC	CASSLKVRAGEGNEQFF
TRBV10-3	.	.	TRBJ2-1	TGTGCCATCAGTGAAAAAGCTCTCACCTCAAATCTCGAGCAGTTCTTC	CAISEKALTSNLEQFF